One sample yielded the 7 T cell receptor beta chains listed below, sequenced in a study of T-cell reconstitution after alpha-beta-depleted transplantation in children. The TCRbeta library was prepared with unique molecular identifiers. TCRdb reprocessed the PCR reads with MiXCR, giving one entry per CDR3 protein. This repertoire shows about 900,000 distinct CDR3 sequences, about 29% found once; its top ten account for about 28%. Source: PBMCs, mostly from graft donor cells, taken 360 days after TCRalphabeta/CD19-depleted stem cell transplant. The receptors stem from a boy younger than two who had a stem cell transplant for SCID, so the T cells may come from the graft donor.

V is TRBV10-3 and J is TRBJ1-1; D possibly corresponds to TRBD1 (5 bases). CDR1 and CDR2 from the germline V gene are ENHRY and SYGVKD. The V gene lost 4 bases and the J gene lost 4 bases, with 10 bases spanning the gap. The CDR3 covers 13 residues. In DNA, the CDR3 is TGTGCCATCAGTGGGGACGGACCCACTGAAGCTTTCTTT. Translated, it gives CAISGDGPTEAFF.

In this sample, this clonotype turned up a few times. Just one base apart from a much larger clone, this may be a read error. The V call is TRBV9, the J call TRBJ2-7; 7 bases align to TRBD1. Germline V gene lookup returns CDR1 SGDLS and CDR2 YYNGEE. This CDR3 comprises 14 residues. The trim removed 2 bases at V and 0 bases at J, leaving 2 bases unmatched. The chain's CDR3 is CASSVGQNSYEQYF. The CDR3 DNA reads as TGTGCCAGCAGCGTGGGACAGAACTCCTACGAGCAGTACTTC. Based on the CDR3 plus reference TRBV9 and TRBJ2-7, the full variable domain is DSGVTQTPKHLITATGQRVTLRCSPRSGDLSVYWYQQSLDQGLQFLIQYYNGEERAKGNILERFSAQQFPDLHSELNLSSLELGDSALYFCASSVGQNSYEQYFGPGTRLTVT.

V and J are TRBV29-1 and TRBJ2-1; D might be TRBD2 (6 bases). Germline CDR1 is SQVTM and CDR2 is ANQGSEA. The CDR3 contains 15 residues. V shed 7 bases and J shed 7 bases, with 23 bases lying between them. The CDR3 loop is CSAFPRVGGVNEQFF. Here the CDR3 DNA reads TGCAGCGCTTTTCCCAGGGTTGGCGGGGTAAATGAGCAGTTCTTC.

Remarks on this clonotype: The junction differs from germline at one of its ends, possibly a read error. This rearrangement joins TRBV2 to TRBJ1-1; 7 bases align to TRBD1. The CDR3 sequence is 12 residues long. The germline CDR1 and CDR2 sequences are SNHLY and FYNNEI. The CDR3 reads CASSDQGDSSFF. In DNA form, the CDR3 reads TGTGCCAGCAGTGATCAGGGGGACAGTTCTTTTTTT.

J is TRBJ2-5 and V is TRBV2; tentative D call: TRBD2 (6 bases). Trimming took 7 bases from V and 4 from J, leaving 10 bases between them. CDR1 and CDR2 (germline): SNHLY, FYNNEI. The CDR3 is 12 amino acids. CDR3 protein: CASTGVRETQYF. The CDR3 nucleotides read TGTGCCAGCACGGGGGTTCGAGAGACCCAGTACTTC.

J is TRBJ2-7 and V is TRBV28, with 11 bases aligning to TRBD2. Germline-derived CDR1 and CDR2 are MDHEN and SYDVKM. The CDR3 loop spans 14 amino acids. After removal of 6 bases from V and 7 bases from J, the junction contained 8 bases not matched to a gene. This chain's CDR3 is CASSMTSGATEQYF. DNA for the CDR3: TGTGCCAGCAGCATGACTAGCGGGGCGACTGAGCAGTACTTC.

This clonotype appeared a few times. The chain recombines TRBV20-1 with TRBJ2-3; D possibly matches TRBD1 or TRBD2 (5 bases each). The CDR3 loop spans 14 amino acids. The ends were cut back, 5 bases at V and 6 bases at J, with 18 bases in the middle. Germline V gene lookup returns CDR1 DFQATT and CDR2 SNEGSKA (reference sequence). DNA for the CDR3: TGCAGTGCTTACCCGGGGACGGGTGAGGATACGCAGTATTTT. It encodes CSAYPGTGEDTQYF.